The next 18 T cell receptor beta chains were all read from a single sample in a study of blood T cell repertoires in COVID-19. Clones were read by immunoSEQ multiplex PCR, and TCRdb kept only the in-frame ones, dropping some. The sample holds approximately 130,000 clones, under 85% seen once. Sequenced: PBMCs or T cells enriched from blood (not recorded which). The receptors stem from a man younger than 40 who had recovered from COVID-19.

The CDR3 sequence: CASSLRTSGRANTGELFF. CDR3 sequence (DNA): TGTGCCAGCAGCTTACGGACTAGCGGGAGGGCCAACACCGGGGAGCTGTTTTTT. The V call is TRBV7-3, the J call TRBJ2-2; 15 positions agree with TRBD2. This CDR3 is 18 amino acids long. The trim removed 2 bases at V and 2 bases at J, leaving 3 bases unmatched. Germline CDR1 reads SGHTA; CDR2 reads FQGTGA.

V and J are TRBV25-1 and TRBJ1-2; 10 nucleotides agree with TRBD1. V lost 5 bases to trimming and J lost 4 bases; unmatched junction nucleotides: 10. Germline V CDR1 and CDR2: MGHDK, SYGVNS. This CDR3 comprises 16 residues. The CDR3 loop reads CASSPRTGGITYGYTF. The CDR3 nucleotides read TGTGCCAGCAGTCCTAGGACAGGGGGAATCACCTATGGCTACACCTTC.

This rearrangement joins TRBV19 to TRBJ2-2, with D maybe TRBD2 (5 bases). V lost 6 bases and J lost 0, with 11 bases in between. The V gene's germline CDR1 is LNHDA and CDR2 SQIVND (reference sequence). The length of the CDR3 is 15 residues. The CDR3, as DNA: TGTGCCAGTAGATGGATCGGGGCGAACACCGGGGAGCTGTTTTTT. Protein sequence: CASRWIGANTGELFF.

This chain connects TRBV4-1 to TRBJ1-2; a weak D match, TRBD1 (5 bases). Germline CDR1 is MGHRA and CDR2 is YSYEKL. The CDR3 loop spans 15 amino acids. Trimming took 0 bases from V and 3 from J, leaving 11 bases between them. The CDR3, as DNA: TGCGCCAGCAGCCAAGATGGGCAGGGTGACTATGGCTACACCTTC. It yields the protein CASSQDGQGDYGYTF.

This clone has a single count. J is TRBJ1-3 and V is TRBV9; TRBD1 matches 8 bases. The CDR3 has 14 amino acids. The germline CDR1 and CDR2 sequences are SGDLS and YYNGEE. V was pared by 4 bases and J by 3 bases, with 3 bases of the junction left unmatched. The CDR3 protein is CASSTDRGGNTIYF. For the CDR3, the DNA is TGTGCCAGCAGCACCGACAGGGGTGGAAACACCATATATTTT. The full variable domain, in which reference TRBV9 and TRBJ1-3 provide the parts outside the CDR3, is DSGVTQTPKHLITATGQRVTLRCSPRSGDLSVYWYQQSLDQGLQFLIQYYNGEERAKGNILERFSAQQFPDLHSELNLSSLELGDSALYFCASSTDRGGNTIYFGEGSWLTVV.

This chain connects TRBV5-1 to TRBJ1-3; no reliable D call. The V end was cut by 5 bases, the J end by 0 bases, with 6 bases between. Germline V gives CDR1 SGHRS, CDR2 YFSETQ. The CDR3 has 13 amino acids. CDR3 loop: CASSSGSGNTIYF. CDR3 DNA sequence: TGCGCCAGCAGTTCAGGCTCTGGAAACACCATATATTTT.

The gene calls are TRBV7-8 and TRBJ1-2; perhaps TRBD1 as D (5 bases). CDR3 length: 14 residues. Germline V gives CDR1 SGHVS, CDR2 FQNEAQ. Trimming pared 5 bases from V and 0 bases from J, leaving 10 bases between. The CDR3 sequence is CASSPPTANYGYTF. In DNA form, the CDR3 reads TGTGCCAGCAGCCCACCGACAGCTAACTATGGCTACACCTTC.

The chain couples TRBV25-1 to TRBJ1-2; D remains unclear. CDR3 size: 13 residues. Germline CDR1 is MGHDK and CDR2 is SYGVNS. V was shortened by 4 bases and J by 6 bases, with 12 bases between the two germline ends. This CDR3 reads CASSGQAGNGYTF. DNA for the CDR3: TGTGCCAGCAGTGGGCAGGCCGGCAATGGCTACACCTTC.

The chain uses TRBV5-4 and TRBJ1-2, with D possibly being TRBD1 (5 bases). The germline V and J ends were trimmed by 4 bases and 2 bases, with 12 bases remaining between them. Looked up from germline, CDR1 is SGHNT and CDR2 is YYREEE (reference sequence). This CDR3 has 14 residues. The DNA of the CDR3 is TGTGCCAGCAGCCCCGTGGGGGGGAACTATGGCTACACCTTC. Protein product: CASSPVGGNYGYTF. Complete variable domain (other parts from reference TRBV5-4 and TRBJ1-2): ETGVTQSPTHLIKTRGQQVTLRCSSQSGHNTVSWYQQALGQGPQFIFQYYREEENGRGNFPPRFSGLQFPNYSSELNVNALELDDSALYLCASSPVGGNYGYTFGSGTRLTVV.

This clone was picked up one time. The genes are TRBV3-1 (or the pseudogene TRBV3-2) and TRBJ2-1, with 7 bases that match TRBD1. This CDR3 has 17 residues. Germline CDR1 and CDR2: LGHDT and YNNKEL (reference sequence). V lost 1 base, J lost 6 bases, and 12 bases stayed unmatched. CDR3 loop: CASSQGTTGVRGNEQFF. As DNA, the CDR3 is TGTGCCAGCAGCCAAGGGACCACAGGGGTTAGGGGCAATGAGCAGTTCTTC.

The genes are TRBV10-1 and TRBJ1-5, with D perhaps TRBD1 (5 bases). CDR3 size: 16 residues. CDR1 and CDR2 (germline): WNHNN, SYGVQD (reference sequence). Trimming left V 6 bases short and J 7 bases short, with 22 bases between. The CDR3: CASSEGRARREQPQHF. The CDR3 region has the DNA TGCGCCAGCAGCGAGGGGAGGGCCCGGCGGGAACAGCCCCAGCATTTT.

The rearrangement links TRBV3-1 (or the pseudogene TRBV3-2) to TRBJ1-3, with 8 bases aligning to TRBD1. The trim removed 1 base at V and 4 bases at J, leaving 0 bases unmatched. The CDR3 loop spans 14 amino acids. The germline V gene has CDR1 LGHDT and CDR2 YNNKEL (reference sequence). The chain's CDR3 is CASSQGDRGNTIYF. The CDR3 DNA is TGTGCCAGCAGCCAAGGGGACAGGGGAAACACCATATATTTT.

The chain carries TRBV5-4 and TRBJ2-7; weak D call: TRBD1 (5 bases). This CDR3 spans 15 amino acids. Germline V CDR1 and CDR2: SGHNT, YYREEE (reference sequence). V was clipped by 4 bases and J by 1 base, with 15 bases between them. The CDR3 DNA sequence: TGTGCCAGCAGCCCCCGGCAGGGAAGTTCCTACGAGCAGTACTTC. Protein product: CASSPRQGSSYEQYF. The full variable domain, rest sourced from reference TRBV5-4 and TRBJ2-7, is ETGVTQSPTHLIKTRGQQVTLRCSSQSGHNTVSWYQQALGQGPQFIFQYYREEENGRGNFPPRFSGLQFPNYSSELNVNALELDDSALYLCASSPRQGSSYEQYFGPGTRLTVT.

This chain connects TRBV2 to TRBJ2-2, with 13 bases lining up with TRBD2. J lost 0 bases, V lost 3 bases, and 4 bases had no gene match. From germline, CDR1 is SNHLY and CDR2 FYNNEI. The CDR3 is 18 residues long. The CDR3 spells CASSDGLAGASNTGELFF. For the CDR3, the DNA is TGTGCCAGCAGTGACGGACTAGCGGGGGCATCGAACACCGGGGAGCTGTTTTTT. Combining the CDR3 with reference TRBV2 and TRBJ2-2 gives the whole variable domain EPEVTQTPSHQVTQMGQEVILRCVPISNHLYFYWYRQILGQKVEFLVSFYNNEISEKSEIFDDQFSVERPDGSNFTLKIRSTKLEDSAMYFCASSDGLAGASNTGELFFGEGSRLTVL.

The V call is TRBV10-2, the J call TRBJ1-4, with D tentatively TRBD1 (6 bases). The CDR3 contains 15 residues. Germline CDR1 WSHSY, CDR2 SAAADI. The V end was cut by 5 bases, the J end by 0 bases, with 10 bases between. Here the CDR3 reads CASSRQASTNEKLFF. Here the CDR3 DNA reads TGCGCCAGCAGTCGACAGGCTTCAACTAATGAAAAACTGTTTTTT.

The V gene is TRBV11-2, the J gene TRBJ2-7, with 9 bases lining up with TRBD2. This CDR3 contains 16 residues. The J segment lost 0 bases and the V segment lost 5 bases, leaving 8 bases of the junction unmatched. CDR1 and CDR2 (germline): SGHAT, FQNNGV. The CDR3 bases are TGTGCCAGCAGCCCGGTCCGGCGGGAGGGCTCCTACGAGCAGTACTTC. It specifies CASSPVRREGSYEQYF. The entire variable domain, with the rest obtained from reference TRBV11-2 and TRBJ2-7, is as follows: EAGVAQSPRYKIIEKRQSVAFWCNPISGHATLYWYQQILGQGPKLLIQFQNNGVVDDSQLPKDRFSAERLKGVDSTLKIQPAKLEDSAVYLCASSPVRREGSYEQYFGPGTRLTVT.

The V call is TRBV5-1, the J call TRBJ2-5; D ambiguous. Trimming took 0 bases from V and 1 from J, leaving 7 bases between them. The germline V gene encodes CDR1 SGHRS and CDR2 YFSETQ. The CDR3 loop spans 14 amino acids. CDR3 DNA: TGCGCCAGCAGCTTGGACAGAGTCCAAGAGACCCAGTACTTC. Residues: CASSLDRVQETQYF.

The chain carries TRBV9 and TRBJ1-3; no clear D. Trimming took off 3 bases at V and 3 bases at J, with 7 bases between the two ends. Germline CDR1 is SGDLS and CDR2 is YYNGEE. This CDR3 comprises 13 residues. The CDR3 DNA reads as TGTGCCAGCAGCGGCCTCAGTGGAAACACCATATATTTT. Protein: CASSGLSGNTIYF.